The 30 T cell receptor beta chains given below trace back to one sample, sequenced in a study of tumor-infiltrating lymphocytes in localized non-small cell lung cancer. The data were produced by immunoSEQ multiplex PCR, yet TCRdb's version contains in-frame clones alone and is incomplete. The table includes around 16,000 clones, just under 80% detected once. The sample consisted of lung tumor tissue. These receptors originate from a human donor with non-small cell lung cancer.

This clone appeared a single time. The chain recombines TRBV5-8 with TRBJ1-5; D gene unclear. CDR1 is SGHTS, CDR2 YDEGEE, per germline. The CDR3 is made up of 15 amino acids. The V gene lost 0 bases and the J gene lost 3 bases, with 10 bases spanning the gap. CDR3 sequence (DNA): TGTGCCAGCAGCTTGGCTTTAACAGACAATCAGCCCCAGCATTTT. This translates into CASSLALTDNQPQHF.

This chain uses TRBV6-1 with TRBJ2-7, with 9 bases lining up with TRBD1. Unmatched junction bases numbered 9, after V lost 5 bases and J lost 4 bases. CDR1 and CDR2 from the germline V gene are MNHNS and SASEGT. CDR3 length equals 15 residues. The CDR3 sequence is CASSPAGQGYYEQYF. CDR3 nucleotide sequence: TGTGCCAGCAGTCCCGCGGGACAGGGTTATTACGAGCAGTACTTC.

Written as DNA, the CDR3 is TGTGCCAGCAGCTTAGTGGGGTCTTCGGAGACCCAGTACTTC. Its protein is CASSLVGSSETQYF. The chain combines TRBV11-2 with TRBJ2-5; no definite D call. The V end lost 1 base, the J end lost 5 bases, and 11 bases lay between the germline ends. CDR3 size: 14 residues. The V gene's germline CDR1 is SGHAT and CDR2 FQNNGV.

The chain has TRBV5-4 and TRBJ2-3; 8 positions agree with TRBD2. Germline-derived CDR1 and CDR2 are SGHNT and YYREEE (reference sequence). The V segment lost 3 bases and the J segment 3 bases; nucleotides outside the gene matches: 3. The CDR3 spans 14 residues. CDR3 protein: CASSSKRGTDTQYF. The CDR3 bases are TGTGCCAGCAGCTCAAAGCGGGGGACAGATACGCAGTATTTT.

The V gene is TRBV29-1, the J gene TRBJ1-5; perhaps TRBD1 as D (5 bases). Trimming removed 4 bases at V and 2 bases at J, with 15 bases between. This CDR3 region has 15 residues. Germline-derived CDR1 and CDR2 are SQVTM and ANQGSEA. The CDR3 region is CSVASGQGGNQPQHF. CDR3 sequence (DNA): TGCAGCGTTGCGTCCGGACAAGGCGGCAATCAGCCCCAGCATTTT. The full variable domain, in which reference TRBV29-1 and TRBJ1-5 provide the parts outside the CDR3, is SAVISQKPSRDICQRGTSLTIQCQVDSQVTMMFWYRQQPGQSLTLIATANQGSEATYESGFVIDKFPISRPNLTFSTLTVSNMSPEDSSIYLCSVASGQGGNQPQHFGDGTRLSIL.

The sample holds a few counts of this clone. This chain links TRBV9 with TRBJ2-7; 9 bases are a match to TRBD1. The CDR3 has 15 amino acids. CDR1 is SGDLS and CDR2 is YYNGEE in the germline V gene. The V and J ends lost 3 bases and 3 bases, in that order; junction bases with no gene match: 7. The CDR3 coding sequence is TGTGCCAGCAGCGCCCCCGGGACAGGGATCTACGAGCAGTACTTC. It is translated as CASSAPGTGIYEQYF.

The rearrangement links TRBV5-1 to TRBJ2-5; 15 bases are a match to TRBD2. V shed 4 bases, J shed 5 bases, and the junction held 9 bases outside the gene matches. This CDR3 comprises 17 residues. Per germline, CDR1 SGHRS and CDR2 YFSETQ. The CDR3 is CASSPGLAGGFRETQYF. The CDR3, as DNA: TGCGCCAGCAGCCCCGGACTAGCGGGGGGGTTTAGGGAGACCCAGTACTTC.

This clone appeared a single time. The chain uses TRBV10-3 and TRBJ2-7, with D perhaps matching TRBD2 (6 bases). Deletions cut 4 bases from V and 3 bases from J, with 10 bases between. The CDR3 has 13 residues. Germline-derived CDR1 and CDR2 are ENHRY and SYGVKD. The CDR3 reads CAISGEEFYEQYF. The CDR3 DNA reads as TGTGCCATCAGTGGGGAGGAATTCTACGAGCAGTACTTC.

The rearrangement links TRBV5-3 to TRBJ2-3; D is ambiguous. TRBV5-3 is known as an ORF, though its function is uncertain. Trimming left V 4 bases short and J 6 bases short, with 9 bases between. This CDR3 is 12 amino acids long. Here the CDR3 DNA reads TGTGCCAGAAGCCCAGCCGTGGATACGCAGTATTTT. It codes for CARSPAVDTQYF.

V and J are TRBV5-6 and TRBJ1-2; tentative D call: TRBD1 (5 bases). CDR1 SGHDT and CDR2 YYEEEE come from the germline V gene. The CDR3 is 14 residues long. The ends were cut back, 0 bases at V and 5 bases at J, with 11 bases in the middle. CDR3 in DNA: TGTGCCAGCAGCTTGGTCAGGGCTTTATATGGCTACACCTTC. It specifies CASSLVRALYGYTF.

The genes are TRBV19 and TRBJ2-5; 8 bases map to TRBD2. Germline loops: CDR1 LNHDA, CDR2 SQIVND (reference sequence). The CDR3 sequence is 16 residues long. Losses at the gene ends were 7 bases for V and 0 bases for J; bases not matched to a gene: 10. The DNA of the CDR3 is TGTGCCAGTATGGGGGAGGGCGGGGGGCACCAAGAGACCCAGTACTTC. Translating it yields CASMGEGGGHQETQYF.

The chain joins TRBV28 to TRBJ1-5; D remains ambiguous. CDR1 is MDHEN, CDR2 SYDVKM, per germline. The V and J ends lost 5 bases and 3 bases respectively, with 11 bases between them. The CDR3 loop spans 14 amino acids. CDR3 bases: TGTGCCAGCAGTGTAGGACCGTTCAATCAGCCCCAGCATTTT. It codes for CASSVGPFNQPQHF.

V gene TRBV4-2 combines with J gene TRBJ2-7; 11 nucleotides align to TRBD2. The CDR3 is 17 amino acids. Germline loops: CDR1 LGHNA, CDR2 YNFKEQ. The trim removed 1 base at V and 6 bases at J, leaving 11 bases unmatched. This chain's CDR3 is CASSQVFGSGRASEQYF. The CDR3 coding sequence is TGTGCCAGCAGCCAAGTCTTTGGTAGCGGGAGGGCCAGCGAGCAGTACTTC.

V is TRBV5-1 and J is TRBJ2-1, with 8 bases identical to TRBD1. Germline V gene sequence: CDR1 SGHRS, CDR2 YFSETQ. J was trimmed by 4 bases and V by 4 bases; bases with no gene match: 7. CDR3 length: 15 amino acids. CDR3 sequence (DNA): TGCGCCAGCAGCCCCGGGACAGGCGTGTACAATGAGCAGTTCTTC. Amino acid sequence: CASSPGTGVYNEQFF.

V usage is TRBV10-2 and J usage is TRBJ1-2; D is perhaps TRBD1 (5 bases). CDR3 size: 12 residues. Trimming stripped 6 bases from V and 3 bases from J, with 8 bases between. Germline V gives CDR1 WSHSY, CDR2 SAAADI. The CDR3 region is CASSGTDYGYTF. In DNA, the CDR3 is TGCGCCAGCAGCGGGACTGACTATGGCTACACCTTC.

This clone was counted between two and nine times. At one boundary the junction diverges from the germline segment, which might be a read error. This chain connects TRBV7-9 to TRBJ2-7; tentatively, D is TRBD1 (5 bases). Per germline, CDR1 SEHNR and CDR2 FQNEAQ (reference sequence). The CDR3 contains 17 residues. CDR3 sequence (DNA): TGTGCCAGCAGCTTAGGACGGGCGATCGACAGCCTCTACGGGCAGTACTTC. It codes for CASSLGRAIDSLYGQYF.

This chain connects TRBV11-2 to TRBJ2-5; D is perhaps TRBD1 (6 bases). The CDR3 is 15 amino acids. V lost 5 bases to trimming and J lost 1 base, with 14 bases between them. Germline CDR1 is SGHAT and CDR2 is FQNNGV. The CDR3 region is CASSARTVGQETQYF. In DNA, the CDR3 is TGTGCCAGCAGCGCCAGGACAGTTGGCCAAGAGACCCAGTACTTC.

V and J are TRBV19 and TRBJ1-2; D gene uncertain. Germline lookup yields CDR1 LNHDA and CDR2 SQIVND (reference sequence). CDR3 size: 14 residues. With 5 bases removed from V and 6 bases from J, the gap between germline ends came to 16 bases. The CDR3 nucleotides read TGTGCCAGTAGTCCTAACACAGTAGGGCATGGCTACACCTTC. It codes for CASSPNTVGHGYTF.

A single count supports this clone. This chain uses TRBV6-1 with TRBJ1-3; no clear D gene. Germline CDR1 and CDR2: MNHNS and SASEGT. There are 13 residues in the CDR3. V shed 8 bases and J shed 6 bases, with 14 bases lying between them. The CDR3 nucleotides read TGTGCCAGCGGTAATACATGGGAAAACACCATATATTTT. Translation gives CASGNTWENTIYF.

The CDR3 bases are TGTGCCAGCACCAATTCGGGAGGGGGCTTCTACAATGAGCAGTTCTTC. Protein sequence: CASTNSGGGFYNEQFF. The chain uses TRBV5-4 and TRBJ2-1; weak D call: TRBD2 (8 bases). Germline values: CDR1 SGHNT, CDR2 YYREEE (reference sequence). V was clipped by 6 bases and J by 3 bases, with 19 bases between them. The CDR3 totals 16 residues.

This sequence joins TRBV6-6 and TRBJ1-2; maybe TRBD1 (6 bases). Trimming shortened V by 6 bases and J by 5 bases, and 13 bases separated the two germline ends. The CDR3 length is 13 residues. Germline CDR1 is MNHNY and CDR2 is SVGAGI (reference sequence). For the CDR3, the DNA is TGTGCCAGCAGCCCGGACAGACAATATGGCTACACCTTC. Translation gives CASSPDRQYGYTF.

The chain couples TRBV28 to TRBJ1-4; 7 bases map to TRBD1. Per germline, CDR1 MDHEN and CDR2 SYDVKM. V lost 5 bases and J lost 5; bases outside the gene matches: 5. The CDR3 sequence is 14 residues long. CDR3 amino acids: CASSPGTVNEKLFF. The CDR3 DNA is TGTGCCAGCAGTCCCGGGACAGTCAATGAAAAACTGTTTTTT.

The genes are TRBV30 and TRBJ2-3; D call uncertain. Trimming stripped 0 bases from V and 8 bases from J, with 21 bases between. CDR3 size: 16 residues. Germline V gives CDR1 GTSNPN, CDR2 SVGIG (reference sequence). This CDR3 is CAWSVQLAAWGVTQYF. The DNA for the CDR3 is TGTGCCTGGAGTGTACAGTTGGCGGCCTGGGGTGTTACGCAGTATTTT.

The rearrangement joins TRBV10-2 to TRBJ1-1; D call uncertain. The CDR3 has 12 residues. CDR1 WSHSY and CDR2 SAAADI come from the germline V gene. The V end lost 4 bases, the J end lost 7 bases, and 10 bases lay between the germline ends. The CDR3 reads CASSVLGLEAFF. DNA for the CDR3: TGCGCCAGCAGTGTCTTAGGACTTGAAGCTTTCTTT.

This clone showed up just a few times. The V gene is TRBV28, the J gene TRBJ2-2, with a weak D call TRBD1 (6 bases). The CDR3 has 15 residues. Germline V lookup: CDR1 MDHEN, CDR2 SYDVKM. The V and J ends lost 3 bases and 1 base respectively, with 9 bases between them. CDR3 loop: CASSFPGQNTGELFF. The CDR3 DNA reads TGTGCCAGCAGTTTCCCGGGACAGAACACCGGGGAGCTGTTTTTT.

The chain uses TRBV7-2 and TRBJ2-5, with D hard to call. Germline CDR1 reads SGHTA; CDR2 reads FQGNSA. The CDR3 sequence is 12 residues long. V lost 6 bases to trimming and J lost 2 bases, with 7 bases between them. CDR3 in amino acids: CASSPGQETQYF. DNA for the CDR3: TGTGCCAGCAGTCCAGGACAAGAGACCCAGTACTTC.

This clone was counted once. The chain carries TRBV28 and TRBJ2-1; 12 nucleotides match TRBD2. Germline V gene data show CDR1 as MDHEN and CDR2 as SYDVKM. V dropped 6 bases and J dropped 9; count of bases not matched to a gene: 9. The CDR3 is 15 amino acids. The chain's CDR3 is CASSASGRGDTEQFF. CDR3 coding DNA: TGTGCCAGCAGCGCTAGCGGGAGGGGGGATACTGAGCAGTTCTTC.

This clone was counted a single time. This sequence joins TRBV5-1 and TRBJ1-1, with TRBD1 matching 10 bases. V lost 5 bases to trimming and J lost 4 bases; unmatched junction nucleotides: 2. The germline V gene encodes CDR1 SGHRS and CDR2 YFSETQ. The CDR3 is 13 amino acids. As DNA, the CDR3 is TGCGCCAGCAGAAGGACAGGGGGCACTGAAGCTTTCTTT. This gives the protein CASRRTGGTEAFF.

The rearrangement links TRBV4-2 to TRBJ2-1; TRBD2 matches 10 bases. After removal of 4 bases from V and 2 bases from J, the junction contained 14 bases not matched to a gene. Germline CDR1 reads LGHNA; CDR2 reads YNFKEQ. This CDR3 is 19 amino acids long. CDR3 bases: TGTGCCAGCAGCCTAATGACCGGGACTAGCGACAGTACCTACAATGAGCAGTTCTTC. Translation gives CASSLMTGTSDSTYNEQFF.

V is TRBV7-2 and J is TRBJ2-7; D unclear. The length of the CDR3 is 13 residues. The germline V gene encodes CDR1 SGHTA and CDR2 FQGNSA. Trimming took 5 bases from V and 3 from J, leaving 11 bases between them. The CDR3 reads CASSQSRNYEQYF. CDR3 nucleotides: TGTGCCAGCAGCCAATCCAGGAACTACGAGCAGTACTTC.